This TCR beta chain was sequenced in a study of cytomegalovirus exposure and HLA in healthy donors (dated by TCRdb to 2016 to 2017). General notes on the study: An earlier analysis of about 560 of the donors reported around 280 Gb of sequence data and approximately 120 million unique TCR beta sequences obtained from approximately 180 million T cells. The T cell repertoires of 666 subjects were profiled by immunosequencing and related to cytomegalovirus serostatus. To predict cytomegalovirus infection status, the study brought together high-throughput TCR immunosequencing, statistical association of individual TCRs with disease status, and machine learning. An earlier analysis of approximately 580 of the donors used high-throughput TCR beta sequencing to judge whether each TCR beta V gene segment behaved as functional or pseudogenic. Donor age, sex, ethnicity and CMV serostatus were compiled alongside the repertoire data. Across approximately 400 genotyped donors of the cohort, an average of approximately 240,000 unique TCR beta nucleotide sequences per donor were sequenced, and around 20% of those sequences were non-productive. Approximately 310 gigabases of sequencing data and around 90 million unique TCR sequences made up an early release that covered several hundred HLA-typed donors. In a later genetic analysis, genome-wide SNP genotypes for 398 of the 666 donors were used, and that subset was treated as a discovery cohort. Among the approximately 400 genotyped donors, around 79% belonged to the genetic ancestry cluster associated with self-reported Caucasian donors. The study aimed to test whether cataloging public T cell receptors could reveal signatures of past pathogen exposure. Typing coverage differed by locus: A, B, C, DRB1 and DQB1 were typed in roughly 620-630 donors, DQA1 in 500 to 550, DPA1 in 600 to 610, and DPB1 in approximately 450. Every discovery cohort repertoire had been produced on one sequencing platform. To study patterns of TCR occurrence, a later analysis re-analyzed previously published TCR beta repertoires from 666 donors and added high-resolution HLA genotyping. Rather than using new phenotypic data, the later analysis identified candidate immune exposures from TCR beta sequences and from how often those sequences occurred across donors. Both class I and class II loci were covered by HLA typing, at four-digit resolution. Because of strong linkage in the cohort, roughly five DR-DQ haplotypes were treated as single units for association and clustering. Along with the roughly 670-subject first cohort, a separate validation cohort of over 90 different subjects was used. Broad study findings and their caveats: The sequencing pipeline was judged likely to have produced a cluster of highly shared sequence variants as a technical artifact. In a later analysis, most CMV-associated TCR beta chains were found to appear HLA-restricted, with HLA associations seemingly driven largely by CMV exposure. According to a later analysis, parvovirus B19, influenza, CMV and Epstein-Barr virus appeared linked to several top co-occurrence clusters. In the study, 164 TCR beta chains were listed as associated with cytomegalovirus. CMV serostatus was the only immune exposure information available for the cohort. This cohort had only TCR beta chains sequenced, and the lack of alpha or paired-chain data limited which features could be detected. In a later analysis, some 17,000 TCR beta sequences were associated with specific HLA alleles at a false discovery rate of 0.05. A further reported finding was that TCR beta sequences accurately predicted the HLA-A and HLA-B alleles for most subjects in the first cohort. Linkage disequilibrium might explain the correlated functional status among segregating V segments, but an unknown experimental factor could not be ruled out. Because some donors lacked HLA typing at each locus, the association tests relied only on the typed subset. The presence/absence analyses assumed that sequencing depth was roughly uniform across donors, and that assumption may not be true. Compared with the approximately 710-donor mean, donors in an Asian-associated ancestry cluster had fewer N-insertions in productive TCRs, according to a later genetic analysis. Three of the identified cytomegalovirus-associated TCR beta chains were confirmed in vitro to be specific for cytomegalovirus antigens. In a later analysis, the rate of TCR association differed among HLA loci, with DRB1 alleles having the most associated TCRs and HLA-C alleles having the fewest. Across donors, most TCR sequences were observed very rarely, whereas some public TCRs were present in many individuals. In both the original and validation cohorts, the classifier was reported to diagnose cytomegalovirus status with high specificity and sensitivity. Because the 87-base-pair reads could not distinguish some IMGT-functional V segments, including TRBV6-2 and TRBV6-3, those segments were excluded. When HLA alleles, especially DR and DQ, strongly co-occurred, TCR associations were difficult to assign to individual alleles. According to the authors, the approach could potentially be generalized to other disease states and immunological phenotypes. Because counts were too low, roughly 18 rarely observed V segments, including chromosome 9 orphons, were left out of the earlier analysis of 587 of the donors. An earlier analysis of approximately 600 of the donors showed that most TCR beta V segments appeared in productive rearrangements either about 87% or about 30% of the time, which broadly matched IMGT annotations. A later analysis found that HLA-associated TCR beta chains were more clonally expanded and had lower generation probabilities than equally common non-associated chains. In a later genetic analysis, a missense DCLRE1C variant was associated with V-gene and J-gene trimming of TCR beta chains, and the association was replicated in an independent cohort.

CDR1 and CDR2 (ENHRY, SYGVKD) derive from the germline V gene. There are 12 amino acids in the CDR3, from cysteine to phenylalanine inclusive. Of all the DNA, just the CDR3 is kept, 36 bases in frame from base 1. V loses 8 bases, J loses 8 bases, and the germline ends lie 15 bases apart. The library relied on the immunoSEQ multiplex PCR assay. The multiplex PCR relied on a mix of 60 forward primers for TCR Vbeta segments and 13 reverse primers for TCR Jbeta segments. The CDR3 region of rearranged TCR beta genes was amplified from genomic DNA with a multiplex PCR assay. On the Illumina HiSeq System, the amplified TCR beta libraries were sequenced as 87-base-pair reads. The original methods were these. A later analysis tallied roughly 76 million unique TCR beta chains across the 610 or so repertoires, and roughly 11 million of those chains were shared by two or more donors. Raw reads were error-corrected and collapsed into unique sequences by a nearest-neighbor algorithm in which closely related sequences were merged to remove PCR and sequencing errors. To assign V, D and J gene segments, CDR3 sequences were aligned to IMGT reference sequences. For a sequence to be retained, a match of at least six nucleotides was required to both a V gene segment and a J gene segment. A rearrangement counted as productive if the CDR3 had no stop codons and remained in frame with V and J, and every other rearrangement counted as non-productive. Following IMGT convention, CDR3 was defined as the stretch from the second conserved V-encoded cysteine up to the conserved J-encoded phenylalanine. The earlier analysis of 500 to 600 of the donors excluded sequences that lacked an unambiguous match to a single V gene segment. An earlier analysis of just under 600 of the donors called V segments functional above 56.7% productive rearrangements and segregating when the between-donor standard deviation exceeded 5%. To diagnose cytomegalovirus status from the catalog of TCR beta chain sequences, a statistical classification framework was built. In a later analysis, V and J genes were assigned by comparing TCR nucleotide sequences against IMGT/GENE-DB human TR gene sequences. Using the TCRdist pipeline, a later analysis assigned CDR3 sequences along with most-parsimonious VDJ recombination scenarios. In a later analysis, every TCR beta chain was defined by the combination of its CDR3 amino acid sequence and its V-gene family, and reads without a unique V-gene family were dropped. As a way to deal with suspected cross-contamination and a sequencing artifact, a later analysis dropped over 550 nucleotide sequences that were highly shared and had low generation probability. In a later analysis, a clonal expansion index was calculated for each public chain from normalized within-repertoire ranks of inferred template counts. In a later analysis, generation probabilities were computed with a VDJ recombination model fitted to out-of-frame rearrangements, and the resulting probabilities were checked against IGoR. In a later analysis, hypergeometric tests were used to score TCR-TCR, TCR-HLA and TCR-CMV co-occurrence, with a repertoire-size bias correction applied to TCR pairs. A later analysis estimated false discovery rates by permuting HLA or CMV assignments 20 times. In a later analysis, co-occurring TCRs were grouped with DBSCAN, and TCRdist sequence similarity was added when clustering was performed within HLA-allele-positive subsets. Repertoires with fewer than 30,000 or more than 120,000 public chains, plus five repertoires with anomalous nucleotide sharing, were excluded from co-occurrence clustering. TCRdb re-hosts the immuneACCESS table, in-frame sequences only. Its copies lack some clones; in the studies checked, an unresolved V gene accounts for under half of them, and the cause for the rest is not known. The V and J calls and clone size come from that table; D and trimming were worked out from the DNA. The sample table records tens of thousands of clones. The ten largest clones represent 8% to 10% of the sample.

The cohort consisted of fewer than 700 healthy bone marrow donors. All cohort members were sampled while nominally healthy, although unrecorded immune exposures were likely present. The donor tested CMV seronegative and was one of the 352 seronegative cohort members. Every donor gave a peripheral blood sample, and the peripheral blood mononuclear cells from that sample were used for TCR beta sequencing. The Qiagen DNeasy Blood Extraction Kit was used to extract genomic DNA from the blood cell samples. Concerning this clone itself: The antigen this receptor binds is unknown.

This TCR derives from a male donor in good health and CMV-seronegative. Specimen: PBMCs. Recombination connected TRBV10-3 to TRBJ1-2; matching of 5 bases hints at TRBD1 as the D gene. The nucleotide sequence is TGTGCCATCGGGGCAGAGATGGGGGGCTACACCTTC. Its amino acids are CAIGAEMGGYTF.